Following are 17 T cell receptor beta chains from one sample sequenced in a study of T-cell reconstitution after alpha-beta-depleted transplantation in children. Researchers prepared the TCRbeta library using unique molecular identifiers, the study reports. One entry per CDR3 protein results from TCRdb running MiXCR on the PCR reads. The table lists around 300,000 distinct CDR3 sequences, around 10% of them singletons. Sequenced material: PBMCs, taken before TCRalphabeta/CD19-depleted stem cell transplant. The source of these receptors is a boy in the first two years of life with acute myeloid leukemia, due to receive a stem cell transplant.

The chain carries TRBV28 and TRBJ2-3; TRBD2 matches at 11 bases. Looked up from germline, CDR1 is MDHEN and CDR2 is SYDVKM. This CDR3 comprises 18 residues. The V segment lost 3 bases and the J segment 3 bases; nucleotides outside the gene matches: 11. This CDR3 reads CASSFITIAGGPTDTQYF. For the CDR3, the DNA is TGTGCCAGCAGTTTTATTACTATAGCGGGAGGGCCAACAGATACGCAGTATTTT.

This clonotype was counted a few times. The gene calls are TRBV7-9 and TRBJ1-5, with 12 bases matching TRBD1. The junction had 2 bases not matched to a gene; V was cut back by 10 bases and J by 7 bases. In germline, CDR1 is SEHNR, CDR2 FQNEAQ (reference sequence). The CDR3 has 12 residues. The CDR3 coding sequence is TGTGCCACCGGGACAGGGGGCCAGCCCCAGCATTTT. Amino acid sequence: CATGTGGQPQHF.

This clonotype was observed at least ten times. V is TRBV4-2 and J is TRBJ1-5; possible D gene TRBD1, 5 bases. The CDR3 has 14 residues. Germline CDR1 LGHNA, CDR2 YNFKEQ. Trimming removed 3 bases at V and 3 bases at J, with 9 bases between. The CDR3 loop reads CASSQGENNQPQHF. CDR3 DNA: TGTGCCAGCAGCCAGGGGGAGAACAATCAGCCCCAGCATTTT.

At least ten counts were recorded for this clonotype. This chain uses TRBV2 with TRBJ1-5, with D unresolved. The CDR3 has 16 amino acids. CDR1 is SNHLY and CDR2 is FYNNEI in the germline V gene. Trimming removed 4 bases from V and 4 bases from J, with 17 bases in between. In DNA form, the CDR3 reads TGTGCCAGCAGTGTCGAAGGGTCCTCTTTTAATCAGCCCCAGCATTTT. Translation: CASSVEGSSFNQPQHF.

This clonotype was detected ten times or more. CDR3 protein: CASTLPTEAGNQPQHF. For the CDR3, the DNA is TGTGCCAGCACCCTGCCCACCGAGGCTGGCAATCAGCCCCAGCATTTT. The chain has TRBV28 and TRBJ1-5; no firm D call. CDR1 is MDHEN, CDR2 SYDVKM, per germline. The V end was cut by 7 bases, the J end by 2 bases, with 18 bases between. This CDR3 comprises 16 residues.

This clonotype was counted ten times or more. The rearrangement joins TRBV20-1 to TRBJ1-1; D uncertain. This CDR3 has 11 residues. Germline V gives CDR1 DFQATT, CDR2 SNEGSKA (reference sequence). The V and J ends lost 1 base and 7 bases respectively, with 7 bases between them. As DNA, the CDR3 is TGCAGTGCTAGAGGCAGTGATGAAGCTTTCTTT. This encodes CSARGSDEAFF.

This clonotype showed up many times. V gene TRBV5-1 combines with J gene TRBJ2-3; D is ambiguous. The germline gives CDR1 SGHRS, CDR2 YFSETQ. The CDR3 extends over 14 amino acids. The V end lost 7 bases, the J end lost 4 bases, and 16 bases lay between the germline ends. The CDR3 coding sequence is TGCGCCAGCCGATCCTATGAGACACCAGATACGCAGTATTTT. This sequence encodes CASRSYETPDTQYF.

This clonotype occurred many times. J is TRBJ2-3 and V is TRBV24-1; 9 bases align to TRBD1. The J segment lost 1 base and the V segment lost 6 bases, leaving 4 bases of the junction unmatched. CDR1 and CDR2 from the germline V gene are KGHDR and SFDVKD. The CDR3 is 15 amino acids. CDR3 bases: TGTGCCACCAGTCCCCGGGACAGGGGCACAGATACGCAGTATTTT. Its translation is CATSPRDRGTDTQYF.

The table lists this clonotype with many counts. The rearrangement uses TRBV5-5 and TRBJ2-3, with a possible D match to TRBD1 (6 bases). Trimming took off 0 bases at V and 2 bases at J, with 10 bases between the two ends. From germline, CDR1 is SGHKS and CDR2 YYEKEE (reference sequence). This CDR3 has 15 residues. In DNA, the CDR3 is TGTGCCAGCAGCTTGGGCCAGGGGACCACAGATACGCAGTATTTT. Amino acids: CASSLGQGTTDTQYF.

This clonotype was seen many times. This chain links TRBV5-1 with TRBJ2-6; D unclear. The CDR3 extends over 15 amino acids. Trimming cost V 0 bases and J 0 bases, with 4 bases left between them. Germline values: CDR1 SGHRS, CDR2 YFSETQ. The CDR3 nucleotides are TGCGCCAGCAGCTTGGCACTCTCTGGGGCCAACGTCCTGACTTTC. Its translation: CASSLALSGANVLTF.

This clonotype was seen only a few times. The genes are TRBV5-1 and TRBJ2-7, with 10 nucleotides matching TRBD2. Germline V gives CDR1 SGHRS, CDR2 YFSETQ. CDR3 length equals 16 residues. V dropped 3 bases and J dropped 2; count of bases not matched to a gene: 8. CDR3 residues: CASSYEPGTSAYEQYF. The DNA of the CDR3 is TGCGCCAGCAGCTACGAACCCGGGACTAGCGCCTACGAGCAGTACTTC.

This chain connects TRBV20-1 to TRBJ1-1; D remains unclear. The CDR3 length is 14 residues. Between the trimmed V and J ends, which lost 3 bases and 0 bases, there was a span of 11 bases. Germline V lookup: CDR1 DFQATT, CDR2 SNEGSKA (reference sequence). The CDR3 spells CSASYEGMNTEAFF. For the CDR3, the DNA is TGCAGTGCTAGCTATGAGGGCATGAACACTGAAGCTTTCTTT.

There are many counts of this clonotype. The J gene is TRBJ1-2, the V gene TRBV28; tentatively, D is TRBD1 (5 bases). Germline CDR1 reads MDHEN; CDR2 reads SYDVKM. Trimming left V 2 bases short and J 4 bases short, with 8 bases between. The CDR3 is 13 amino acids. CDR3 sequence reads: CASSLGTIYGYTF. In nucleotides, the CDR3 is TGTGCCAGCAGTTTAGGGACTATCTATGGCTACACCTTC.

In its sample, this clonotype was seen many times. This rearrangement joins TRBV28 to TRBJ2-2, with 8 bases aligning to TRBD2. Germline assignment: CDR1 MDHEN and CDR2 SYDVKM. V shed 2 bases, J shed 6 bases, and the junction held 11 bases outside the gene matches. The length of the CDR3 is 17 residues. As DNA, the CDR3 is TGTGCCAGCAGTTTAACGGGGGGGCCGAGGAGGGCCGGGGAGCTGTTTTTT. Translated: CASSLTGGPRRAGELFF.

The chain combines TRBV24-1 with TRBJ1-1; D remains unclear. Between the trimmed V and J ends, which lost 9 bases and 4 bases, there was a span of 11 bases. The germline V gene has CDR1 KGHDR and CDR2 SFDVKD. This CDR3 is 12 amino acids long. CDR3 sequence (DNA): TGTGCCACCCAGGTGCACGGCACTGAAGCTTTCTTT. Translation: CATQVHGTEAFF.

This clonotype showed up many times. The rearrangement joins TRBV7-2 to TRBJ2-7, with D uncertain. The germline gives CDR1 SGHTA, CDR2 FQGNSA. The ends were cut back, 1 base at V and 5 bases at J, with 6 bases in the middle. The CDR3 runs 12 residues. The CDR3 DNA follows: TGTGCCAGCAGCTTAGATACCGACGAGCAGTACTTC. As protein: CASSLDTDEQYF.

This clonotype was detected ten times or more. The chain is built from TRBV11-2 and TRBJ2-1; TRBD1 matches 7 bases. Germline trimming cut 2 bases from V and 6 bases from J; bases unmatched to any gene: 4. The CDR3 runs to 14 residues. Germline values: CDR1 SGHAT, CDR2 FQNNGV. CDR3 DNA: TGTGCCAGCAGCTTACTACAGGGGCTCAATGAGCAGTTCTTC. Translating it yields CASSLLQGLNEQFF. The full variable domain, in which reference TRBV11-2 and TRBJ2-1 provide the parts outside the CDR3, is EAGVAQSPRYKIIEKRQSVAFWCNPISGHATLYWYQQILGQGPKLLIQFQNNGVVDDSQLPKDRFSAERLKGVDSTLKIQPAKLEDSAVYLCASSLLQGLNEQFFGPGTRLTVL.